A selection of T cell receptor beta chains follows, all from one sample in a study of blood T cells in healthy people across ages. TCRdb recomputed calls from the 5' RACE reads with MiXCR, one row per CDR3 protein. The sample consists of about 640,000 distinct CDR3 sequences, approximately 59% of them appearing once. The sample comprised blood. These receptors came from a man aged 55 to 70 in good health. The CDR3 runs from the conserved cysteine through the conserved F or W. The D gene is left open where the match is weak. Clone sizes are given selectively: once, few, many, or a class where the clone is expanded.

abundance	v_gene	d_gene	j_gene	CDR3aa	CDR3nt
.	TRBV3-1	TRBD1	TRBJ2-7	CASSEGQGIPYEQYF	TGTGCCAGCAGCGAGGGACAGGGGATCCCCTACGAGCAGTACTTC
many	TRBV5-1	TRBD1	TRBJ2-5	CASSTGGSETQYF	TGCGCCAGCAGCACAGGGGGGTCAGAGACCCAGTACTTC
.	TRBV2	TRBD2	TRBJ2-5	CASSDGRNQETQYF	TGTGCCAGCAGTGACGGGAGGAACCAAGAGACCCAGTACTTC
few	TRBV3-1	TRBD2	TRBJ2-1	CASSQDLRTSGGTFF	TGTGCCAGCAGCCAAGACCTTAGGACTAGCGGGGGTACGTTCTTC
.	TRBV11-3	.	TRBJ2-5	CASSLRGLVEETQYF	TGTGCCAGCAGCCTGAGGGGACTGGTAGAAGAGACCCAGTACTTC
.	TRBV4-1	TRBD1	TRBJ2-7	CASSQVPGQASYEQYF	TGCGCCAGCAGCCAAGTCCCCGGACAGGCTTCCTACGAGCAGTACTTC
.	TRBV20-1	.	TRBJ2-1	CSAGRGYNEQFF	TGCAGTGCGGGTCGGGGCTACAATGAGCAGTTCTTC
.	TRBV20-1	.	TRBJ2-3	CSARDTDTQYF	TGCAGTGCTAGAGATACCGATACGCAGTATTTT
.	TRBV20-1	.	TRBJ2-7	CSARDRPGTIYEQYF	TGCAGTGCTAGAGATAGGCCAGGGACAATCTACGAGCAGTACTTC
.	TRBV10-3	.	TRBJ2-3	CAISAPGQSADTQYF	TGTGCCATCAGTGCCCCGGGGCAGTCTGCAGATACGCAGTATTTT
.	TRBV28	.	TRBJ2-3	CASSFLRETQGTQYF	TGTGCCAGCAGTTTCCTCCGGGAGACTCAAGGGACGCAGTATTTT
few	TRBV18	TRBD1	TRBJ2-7	CASSLLDRSYEQYF	TGTGCCAGCTCACTCCTGGACAGGTCCTACGAGCAGTACTTC
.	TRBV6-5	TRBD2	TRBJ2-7	CASTTGEGTYEQYF	TGTGCCAGCACCACGGGGGAGGGGACCTACGAGCAGTACTTC
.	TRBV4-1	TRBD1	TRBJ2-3	CASSQGLQGLRDTQYF	TGCGCCAGCAGCCAAGGCCTACAGGGGTTGAGAGATACGCAGTATTTT
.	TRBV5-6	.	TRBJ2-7	CASSRWGNEQYF	TGTGCCAGCAGCCGATGGGGGAACGAGCAGTACTTC
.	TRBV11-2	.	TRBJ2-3	CASSLNGAFDTQYF	TGTGCCAGCAGCTTAAACGGGGCTTTCGATACGCAGTATTTT
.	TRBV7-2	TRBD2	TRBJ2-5	CASSLGAGGPETQYF	TGTGCCAGCAGCTTAGGTGCGGGGGGGCCAGAGACCCAGTACTTC
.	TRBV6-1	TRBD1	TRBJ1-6	CASSAGTASNSPLHF	TGTGCCAGCAGTGCTGGGACAGCATCTAATTCACCCCTCCACTTT
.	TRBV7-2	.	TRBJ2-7	CASSLQGRGYEQYF	TGTGCCAGCAGCTTACAGGGTAGGGGCTACGAGCAGTACTTC
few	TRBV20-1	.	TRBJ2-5	CSGRGGETQYF	TGCAGTGGTAGGGGGGGAGAGACCCAGTACTTC
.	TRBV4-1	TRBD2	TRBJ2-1	CASSQGSGGDNEQFF	TGCGCCAGCAGCCAAGGGAGCGGGGGGGACAATGAGCAGTTCTTC
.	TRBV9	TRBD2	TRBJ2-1	CASSIGTSGAYNEQFF	TGTGCCAGCAGCATCGGGACTAGCGGGGCCTACAATGAGCAGTTCTTC
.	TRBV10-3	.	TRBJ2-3	CAIGRPSTDTQYF	TGTGCCATCGGGCGGCCTAGCACAGATACGCAGTATTTT
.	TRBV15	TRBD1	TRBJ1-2	CTTSNRQGAAQGSGYTF	TGTACCACCAGCAACCGACAGGGGGCTGCCCAGGGCTCTGGCTACACCTTC
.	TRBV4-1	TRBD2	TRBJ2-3	CASSLRLAGGNTDTQYF	TGCGCCAGCAGCCTTCGACTAGCGGGGGGCAACACAGATACGCAGTATTTT
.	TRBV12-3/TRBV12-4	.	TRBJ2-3	CASSPLGADTQYF	TGTGCCAGCAGTCCACTCGGGGCTGATACGCAGTATTTT
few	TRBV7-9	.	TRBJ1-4	CASSLRRGLGEKLFF	TGTGCCAGCAGCTTAAGACGAGGGTTGGGTGAAAAACTGTTTTTT
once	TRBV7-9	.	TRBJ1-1	CASSLVGGYTEAFF	TGTGCCAGCAGCTTAGTGGGAGGGTACACTGAAGCTTTCTTT
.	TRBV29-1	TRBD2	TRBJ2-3	CSVLAGGPNTQYF	TGCAGCGTATTAGCGGGGGGGCCGAATACGCAGTATTTT
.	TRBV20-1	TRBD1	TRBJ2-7	CSARQGGNEQYF	TGCAGTGCCCGACAGGGCGGCAATGAGCAGTACTTC
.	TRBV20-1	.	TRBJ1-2	CSARGGGYRGYTF	TGCAGTGCTAGAGGCGGGGGCTACCGAGGCTACACCTTC
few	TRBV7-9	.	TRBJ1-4	CASSSPSWGENEKLFF	TGTGCCAGCAGCTCCCCCTCATGGGGGGAGAATGAAAAACTGTTTTTT
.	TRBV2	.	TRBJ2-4	CASSLRGGFQGQYF	TGTGCCAGCAGTCTAAGGGGGGGCTTCCAAGGGCAGTACTTC
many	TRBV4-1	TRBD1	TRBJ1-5	CASSPIQGATQPQHF	TGCGCCAGCAGCCCAATACAGGGGGCGACCCAGCCCCAGCATTTT
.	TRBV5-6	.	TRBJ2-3	CASSLNGVLGDTQYF	TGTGCCAGCAGCTTAAACGGGGTCCTAGGGGACACGCAGTATTTT
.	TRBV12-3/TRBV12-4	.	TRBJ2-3	CASSTLTGARISRTDTQYF	TGTGCCAGCAGTACCCTCACGGGGGCGCGGATTTCACGGACAGATACGCAGTATTTT
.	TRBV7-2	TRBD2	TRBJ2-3	CASSPKLAGGPDTQYF	TGTGCCAGCAGCCCAAAACTAGCGGGGGGCCCAGATACGCAGTATTTT
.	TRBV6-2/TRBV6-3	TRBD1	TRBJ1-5	CASSAGGGSNQPQHF	TGTGCCAGCAGTGCAGGGGGGGGAAGCAATCAGCCCCAGCATTTT
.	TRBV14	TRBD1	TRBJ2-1	CASPKAGRGRGDEQFF	TGTGCCAGCCCGAAAGCGGGCAGGGGGCGAGGAGATGAGCAGTTCTTC
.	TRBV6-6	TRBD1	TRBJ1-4	CASSYSGTGGGEKLFF	TGTGCCAGCAGTTACTCCGGGACAGGGGGGGGCGAAAAACTGTTTTTT
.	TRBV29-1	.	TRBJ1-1	CSGVLTEAFF	TGCAGCGGAGTTTTAACTGAAGCTTTCTTT
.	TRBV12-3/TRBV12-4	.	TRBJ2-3	CASSFGVRTDTQYF	TGTGCCAGCAGTTTCGGGGTGAGAACAGATACGCAGTATTTT